A selection of T cell receptor beta chains follows, all from one sample in a study of neoadjuvant anti-PD-1 for oral cavity cancer. The protocol was immunoSEQ multiplex PCR, while the TCRdb copy is restricted to in-frame clones and leaves out a portion. The sample includes around 13,000 clones, approximately 70% of them seen just once. The input for sequencing was PBMCs, taken before nivolumab (anti-PD-1) treatment. The origin of the receptors is a person between 40 and 79 years old with oral cavity squamous cell carcinoma. The CDR3 runs from the conserved cysteine through the conserved F or W.

V	J	CDR3
TRBV9	TRBJ2-2	CASSASTSAALNTGELFF
TRBV27	TRBJ1-6	CASSPNAGGGNSPLHF
TRBV25-1	TRBJ1-5	CASSPRTGIAGNQPQHF
TRBV5-1	TRBJ2-3	CASSLGGWGTDTQYF
TRBV2	TRBJ2-3	CASSPSGLAGGRTDTQYF
TRBV20-1	TRBJ2-1	CSARSDEQFF
TRBV27	TRBJ2-1	CASSLWTSGGSSYNEQFF
TRBV13	TRBJ1-6	CASSLGQGLQSPLHF
TRBV6-5	TRBJ2-2	CASSIDRGHTGELFF
TRBV5-6	TRBJ1-1	CASSPLSIGEAFF
TRBV11-2	TRBJ2-3	CASSLGEVLTDTQYF
TRBV4-1	TRBJ1-6	CASSQVRLGDSPLHF
TRBV7-9	TRBJ2-1	CASIPGRGGPEQFF